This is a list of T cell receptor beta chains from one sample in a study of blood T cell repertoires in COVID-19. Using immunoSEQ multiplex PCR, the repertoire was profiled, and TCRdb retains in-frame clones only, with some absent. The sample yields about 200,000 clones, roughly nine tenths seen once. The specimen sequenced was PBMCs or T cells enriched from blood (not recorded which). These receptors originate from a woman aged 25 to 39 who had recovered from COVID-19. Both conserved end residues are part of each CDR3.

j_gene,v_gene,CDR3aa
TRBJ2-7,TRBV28,CALGDSYEQYF
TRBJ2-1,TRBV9,CASNPGTSNYEQFF
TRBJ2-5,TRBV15,CATGGETQYF
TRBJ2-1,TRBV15,CATSPGQGSEQFF
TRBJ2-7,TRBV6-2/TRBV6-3,CASSYSRRQYF
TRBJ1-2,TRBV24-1,CATSDYYGYTF
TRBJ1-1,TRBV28,CASSFYVEAFF
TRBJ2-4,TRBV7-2,CASSLAAGGENIQYF
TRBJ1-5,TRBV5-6,CASSRGRRGNQPQHF
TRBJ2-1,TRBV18,CASSPPTRGRLAGDIYNEQFF